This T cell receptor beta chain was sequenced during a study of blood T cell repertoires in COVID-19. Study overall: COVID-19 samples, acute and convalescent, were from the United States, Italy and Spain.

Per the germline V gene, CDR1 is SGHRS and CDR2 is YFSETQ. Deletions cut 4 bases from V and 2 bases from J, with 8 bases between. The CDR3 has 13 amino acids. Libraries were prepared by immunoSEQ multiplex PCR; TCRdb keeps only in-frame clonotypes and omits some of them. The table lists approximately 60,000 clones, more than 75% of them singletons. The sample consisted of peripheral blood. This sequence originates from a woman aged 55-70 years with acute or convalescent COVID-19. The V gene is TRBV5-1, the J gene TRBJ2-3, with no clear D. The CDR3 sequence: CASSLSSTDTQYF. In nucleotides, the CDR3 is TGCGCCAGCAGCCTGTCGTCCACAGATACGCAGTATTTT.